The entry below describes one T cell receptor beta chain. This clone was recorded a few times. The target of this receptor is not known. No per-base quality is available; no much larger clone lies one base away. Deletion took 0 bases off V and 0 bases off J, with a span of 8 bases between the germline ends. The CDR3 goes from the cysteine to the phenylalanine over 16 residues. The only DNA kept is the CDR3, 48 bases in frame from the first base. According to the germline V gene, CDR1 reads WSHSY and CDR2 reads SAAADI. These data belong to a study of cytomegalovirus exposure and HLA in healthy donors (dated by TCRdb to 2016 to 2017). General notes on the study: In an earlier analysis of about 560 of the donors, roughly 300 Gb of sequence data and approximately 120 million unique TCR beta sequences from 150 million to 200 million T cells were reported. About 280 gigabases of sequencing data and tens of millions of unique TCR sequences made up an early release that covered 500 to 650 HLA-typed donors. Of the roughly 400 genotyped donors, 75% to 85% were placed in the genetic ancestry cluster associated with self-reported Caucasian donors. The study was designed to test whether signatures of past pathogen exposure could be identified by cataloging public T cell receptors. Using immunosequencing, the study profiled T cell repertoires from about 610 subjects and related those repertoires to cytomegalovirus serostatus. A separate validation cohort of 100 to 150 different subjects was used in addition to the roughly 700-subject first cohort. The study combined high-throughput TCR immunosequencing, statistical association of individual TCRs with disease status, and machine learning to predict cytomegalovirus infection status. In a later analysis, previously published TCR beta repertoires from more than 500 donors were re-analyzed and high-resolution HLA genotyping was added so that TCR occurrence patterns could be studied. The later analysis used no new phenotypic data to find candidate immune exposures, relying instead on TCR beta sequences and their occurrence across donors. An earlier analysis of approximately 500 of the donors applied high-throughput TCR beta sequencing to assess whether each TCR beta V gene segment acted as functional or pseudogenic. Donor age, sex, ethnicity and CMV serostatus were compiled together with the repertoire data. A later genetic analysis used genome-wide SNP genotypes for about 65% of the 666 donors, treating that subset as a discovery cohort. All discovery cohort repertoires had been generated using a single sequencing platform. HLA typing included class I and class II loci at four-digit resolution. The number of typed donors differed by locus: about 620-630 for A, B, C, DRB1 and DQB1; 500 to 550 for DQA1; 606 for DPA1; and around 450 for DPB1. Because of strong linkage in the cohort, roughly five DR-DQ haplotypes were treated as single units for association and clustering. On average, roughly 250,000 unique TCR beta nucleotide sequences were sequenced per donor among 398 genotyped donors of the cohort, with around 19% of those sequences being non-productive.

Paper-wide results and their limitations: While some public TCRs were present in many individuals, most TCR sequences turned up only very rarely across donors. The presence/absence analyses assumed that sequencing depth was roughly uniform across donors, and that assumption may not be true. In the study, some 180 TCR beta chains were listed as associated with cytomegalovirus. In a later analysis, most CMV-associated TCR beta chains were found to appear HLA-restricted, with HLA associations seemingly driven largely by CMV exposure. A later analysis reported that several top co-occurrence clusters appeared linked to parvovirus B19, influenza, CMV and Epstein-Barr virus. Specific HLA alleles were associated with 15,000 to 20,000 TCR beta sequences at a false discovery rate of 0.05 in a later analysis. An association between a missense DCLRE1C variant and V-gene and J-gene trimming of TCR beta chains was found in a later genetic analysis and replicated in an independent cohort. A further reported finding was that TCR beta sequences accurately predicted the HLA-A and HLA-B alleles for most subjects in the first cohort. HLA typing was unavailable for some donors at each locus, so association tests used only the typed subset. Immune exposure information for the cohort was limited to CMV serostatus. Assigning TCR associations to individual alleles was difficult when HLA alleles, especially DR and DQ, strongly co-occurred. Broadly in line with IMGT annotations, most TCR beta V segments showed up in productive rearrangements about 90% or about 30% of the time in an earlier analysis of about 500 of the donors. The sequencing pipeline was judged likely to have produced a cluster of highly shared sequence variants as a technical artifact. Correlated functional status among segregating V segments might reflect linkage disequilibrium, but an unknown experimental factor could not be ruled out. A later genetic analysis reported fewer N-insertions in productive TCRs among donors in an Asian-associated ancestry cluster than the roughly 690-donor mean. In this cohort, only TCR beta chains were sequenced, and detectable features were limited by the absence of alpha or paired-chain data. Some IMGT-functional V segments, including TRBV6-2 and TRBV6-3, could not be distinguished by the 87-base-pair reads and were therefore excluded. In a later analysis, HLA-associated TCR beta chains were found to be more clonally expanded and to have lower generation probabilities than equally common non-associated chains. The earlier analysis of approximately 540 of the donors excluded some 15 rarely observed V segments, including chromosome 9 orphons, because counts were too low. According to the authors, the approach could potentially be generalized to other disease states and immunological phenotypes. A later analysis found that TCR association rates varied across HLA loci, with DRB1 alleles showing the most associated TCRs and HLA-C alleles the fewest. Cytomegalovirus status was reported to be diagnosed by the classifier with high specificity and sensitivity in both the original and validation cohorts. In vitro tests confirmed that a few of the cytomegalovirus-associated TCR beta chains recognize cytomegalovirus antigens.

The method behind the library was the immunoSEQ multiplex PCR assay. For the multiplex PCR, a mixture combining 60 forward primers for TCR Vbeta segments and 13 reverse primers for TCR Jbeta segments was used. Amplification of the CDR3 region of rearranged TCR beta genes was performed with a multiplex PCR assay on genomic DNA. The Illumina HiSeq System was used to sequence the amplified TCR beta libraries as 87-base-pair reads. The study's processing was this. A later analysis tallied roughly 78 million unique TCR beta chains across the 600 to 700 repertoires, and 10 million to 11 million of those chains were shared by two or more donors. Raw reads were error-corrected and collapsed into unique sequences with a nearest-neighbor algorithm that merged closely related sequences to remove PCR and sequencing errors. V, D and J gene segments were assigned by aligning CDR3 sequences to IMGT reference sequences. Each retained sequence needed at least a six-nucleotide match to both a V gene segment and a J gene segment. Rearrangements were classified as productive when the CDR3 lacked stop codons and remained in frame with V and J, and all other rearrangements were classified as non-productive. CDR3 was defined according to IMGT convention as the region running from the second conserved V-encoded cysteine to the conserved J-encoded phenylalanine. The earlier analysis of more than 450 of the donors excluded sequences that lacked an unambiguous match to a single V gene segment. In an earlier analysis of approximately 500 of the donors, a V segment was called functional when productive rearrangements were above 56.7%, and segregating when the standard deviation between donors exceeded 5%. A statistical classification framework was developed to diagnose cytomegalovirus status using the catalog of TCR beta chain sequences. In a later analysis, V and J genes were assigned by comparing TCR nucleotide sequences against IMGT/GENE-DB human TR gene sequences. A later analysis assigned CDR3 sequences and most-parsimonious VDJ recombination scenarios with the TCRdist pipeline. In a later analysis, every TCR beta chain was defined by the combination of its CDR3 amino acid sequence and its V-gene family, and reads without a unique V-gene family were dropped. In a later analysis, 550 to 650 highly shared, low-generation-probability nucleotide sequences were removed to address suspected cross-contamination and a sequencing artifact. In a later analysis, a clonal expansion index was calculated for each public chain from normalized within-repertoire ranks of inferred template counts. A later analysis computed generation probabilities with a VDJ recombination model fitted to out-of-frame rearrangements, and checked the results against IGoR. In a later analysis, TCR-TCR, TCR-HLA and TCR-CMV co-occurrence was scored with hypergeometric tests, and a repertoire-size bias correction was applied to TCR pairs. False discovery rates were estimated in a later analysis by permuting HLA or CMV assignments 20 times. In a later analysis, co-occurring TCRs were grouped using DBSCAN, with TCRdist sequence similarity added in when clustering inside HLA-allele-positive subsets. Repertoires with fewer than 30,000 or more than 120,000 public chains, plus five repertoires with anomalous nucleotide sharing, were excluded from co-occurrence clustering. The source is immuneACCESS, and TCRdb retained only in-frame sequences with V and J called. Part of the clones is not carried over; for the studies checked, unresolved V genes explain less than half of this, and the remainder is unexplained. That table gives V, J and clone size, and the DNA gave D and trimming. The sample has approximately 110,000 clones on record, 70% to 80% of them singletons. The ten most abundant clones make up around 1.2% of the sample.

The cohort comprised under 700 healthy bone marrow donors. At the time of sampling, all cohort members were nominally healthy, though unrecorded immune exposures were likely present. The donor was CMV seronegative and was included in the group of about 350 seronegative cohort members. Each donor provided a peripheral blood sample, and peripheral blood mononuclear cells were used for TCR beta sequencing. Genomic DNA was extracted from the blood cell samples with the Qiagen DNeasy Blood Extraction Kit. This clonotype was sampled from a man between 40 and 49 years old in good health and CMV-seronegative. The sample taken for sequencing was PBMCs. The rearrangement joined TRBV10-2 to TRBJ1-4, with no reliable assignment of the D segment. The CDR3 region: CASSESVYSTNEKLFF. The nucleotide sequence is TGCGCCAGCAGTGAGTCCGTGTATTCAACTAATGAAAAACTGTTTTTT.